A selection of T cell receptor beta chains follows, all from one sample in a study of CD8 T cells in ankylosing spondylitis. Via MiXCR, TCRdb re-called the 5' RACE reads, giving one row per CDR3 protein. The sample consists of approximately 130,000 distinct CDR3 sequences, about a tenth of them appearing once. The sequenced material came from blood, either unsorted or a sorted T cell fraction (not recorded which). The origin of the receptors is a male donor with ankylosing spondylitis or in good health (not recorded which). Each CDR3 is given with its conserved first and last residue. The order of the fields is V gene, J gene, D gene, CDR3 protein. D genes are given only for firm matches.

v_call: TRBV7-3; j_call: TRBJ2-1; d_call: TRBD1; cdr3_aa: CASSLFIRTGINEQFF
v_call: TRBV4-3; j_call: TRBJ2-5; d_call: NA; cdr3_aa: CASSQDVSGEWETQYF
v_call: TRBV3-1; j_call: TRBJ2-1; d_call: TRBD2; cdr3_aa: CASSQVGGSFHRQYNEQFF
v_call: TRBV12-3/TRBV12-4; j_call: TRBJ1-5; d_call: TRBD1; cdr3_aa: CASSRQGQPQHF
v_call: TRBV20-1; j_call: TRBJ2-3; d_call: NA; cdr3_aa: CSPTLFGTSTDTQYF
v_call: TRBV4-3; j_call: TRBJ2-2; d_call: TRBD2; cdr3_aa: CASSQEVTSGPLNTGELFF
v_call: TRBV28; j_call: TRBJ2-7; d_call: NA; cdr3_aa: CASSSVARPVSYEQYF
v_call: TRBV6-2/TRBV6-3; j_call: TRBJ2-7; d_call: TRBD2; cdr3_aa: CASSDREGLRVYEQYF
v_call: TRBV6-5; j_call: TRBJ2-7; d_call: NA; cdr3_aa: CASSYSVGKAYEQYF
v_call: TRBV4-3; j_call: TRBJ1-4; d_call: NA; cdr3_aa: CASSLVRAIREKLFF